The sequence of this T cell receptor (beta chain) was determined in a study of memory CD4+ T cells and cytomegalovirus serostatus. The study's findings and limits: Suggested: most of the CMV-linked TCR signature lies in CD4+ memory cells.

Worth noting for this clone: The antigen is unknown. The same CDR3 can be traced to other DNA sequences in this sample.

Authors' data handling: Out-of-frame sequences were removed, leaving 2,204,828 distinct TCRbeta sequences. Only in-frame clones appear in the TCRdb table, and some are missing; sequencing was by immunoSEQ multiplex PCR. That table furnishes V, J and clone size, whereas the DNA furnished D and trimming. The data contain tens of thousands of clones, roughly 83% of them singletons. This CDR3 is built from 15 residues. Germline lookup yields CDR1 LGHNA and CDR2 YNFKEQ. The ends were cut back, 3 bases at V and 1 base at J, with 12 bases in the middle. The sort gate was single viable CD3+CD4+CD8-CD45RO+ cells for memory CD4+ T cells. CD4+ T cells were isolated by positive magnetic selection.

The V gene is TRBV4-2, the J gene TRBJ1-1, with a weak D call TRBD1 (6 bases). This receptor was taken from an adult in good health and CMV-seronegative. The specimen was memory CD4+ T cells from blood. The CDR3 loop is CASSQDRGRNTEAFF. CDR3 in DNA: TGTGCCAGCAGCCAGGACAGAGGTCGGAACACTGAAGCTTTCTTT.